This T cell receptor (beta chain) was sequenced during a study of blood T cell repertoires in COVID-19. Study context: There were acute and convalescent COVID-19 samples, and they came from the United States, Italy and Spain. In each case, the material was cDNA or gDNA derived from T cells, B-cell-depleted T cells, or PBMCs.

The sample holds one count of this clone. TCRdb's copy holds only in-frame clones and misses some; the assay was immunoSEQ multiplex PCR. The table includes about 180,000 clones, around nine tenths detected once. The CDR3 length is 15 residues. The V and J ends lost 5 bases and 5 bases, in that order; junction bases with no gene match: 6. From germline, CDR1 is SNHLY and CDR2 FYNNEI. The sample was peripheral blood. The origin of this receptor is a woman in her 70s with COVID-19, enrolled during active disease. The chain recombines TRBV2 with TRBJ2-1, with 10 bases identical to TRBD2. This CDR3 is CASSTGTSVHNEQFF. The CDR3 bases are TGTGCCAGCAGTACCGGGACTAGCGTCCACAATGAGCAGTTCTTC.